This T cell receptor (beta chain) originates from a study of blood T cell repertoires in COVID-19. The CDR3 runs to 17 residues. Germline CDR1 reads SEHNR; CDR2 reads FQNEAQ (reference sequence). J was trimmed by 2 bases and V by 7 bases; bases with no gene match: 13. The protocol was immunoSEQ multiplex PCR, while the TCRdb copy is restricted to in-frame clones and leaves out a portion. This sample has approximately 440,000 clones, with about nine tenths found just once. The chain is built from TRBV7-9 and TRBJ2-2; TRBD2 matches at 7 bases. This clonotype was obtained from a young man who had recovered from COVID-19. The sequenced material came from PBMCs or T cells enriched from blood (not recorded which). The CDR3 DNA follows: TGTGCCAGCACCTTCCCTTGGCGGGGGAAAAACACCGGGGAGCTGTTTTTT. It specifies CASTFPWRGKNTGELFF. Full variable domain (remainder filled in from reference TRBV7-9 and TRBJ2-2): DTGVSQNPRHKITKRGQNVTFRCDPISEHNRLYWYRQTLGQGPEFLTYFQNEAQLEKSRLLSDRFSAERPKGSFSTLEIQRTEQGDSAMYLCASTFPWRGKNTGELFFGEGSRLTVL.